This TCR beta chain was sequenced in a study of CD8 T cells in Susac syndrome. An input of 0.5 to 1 ug of RNA was subjected to reverse transcription using random hexamers. In TCRdb, the immunoSEQ multiplex PCR reads were re-called with MiXCR into one record per CDR3 protein. The sample shows about 300,000 distinct CDR3 sequences, approximately 91% of them seen only once. TCR beta was sequenced from blood CD8+ and CD4+ T cells. Relapsing-remitting disease, either stable or active, was present in the treatment-naive patients who were the multiple sclerosis controls. In germline, CDR1 is SGHNT, CDR2 YENEEA. The CDR3 has 14 amino acids. The V and J ends lost 5 bases and 9 bases respectively, with 18 bases between them.

The chain joins TRBV11-3 to TRBJ2-3; D may match TRBD1 or TRBD2 (6 bases each). Material for sequencing was CD8+ T cells from PBMCs. The clonotype comes from a human donor with multiple sclerosis. The DNA for the CDR3 is TGTGCCAGCAGCCTGAGGATGGGGGCGGGAACGCAGTATTTT. It yields the protein CASSLRMGAGTQYF.